This TCR beta chain was identified in a study of shared clonotypes between healthy human individuals (dated by TCRdb to the early 2020s). For the wider study: The cohort comprised two women and a few men aged 18 to 49 years. Each donor's leukapheresis produced roughly between roughly 0.85 and 10 billion PBMCs. For each donor, three plates each were used for CD4 naive and CD4 memory, two plates were used for CD8 naive, and one plate was used for CD8 memory. Different laboratories and diverse techniques were used to prepare libraries and sequence TCR repertoires, to increase sequencing depth and limit assay-specific biases. To estimate repertoire size and how much clonotype sharing occurs between individuals, the study deeply sequenced the blood TCR repertoires of about 5 healthy adults. Findings and caveats that apply to the study as a whole: Based on pairwise subsampling, the degree of clonotype sharing among donors was expected to be affected by sequencing depth. Clonotypes shared by all four sorted-subset donors showed higher generation probabilities than non-shared clonotypes. Incomplete sequencing was indicated by rarefaction of sorted-subset datasets, despite the large sequencing depth. Only blood was sampled, and tissue TCR repertoires likely differ from those in blood. Because the study included a small number of donors, the genetic and exposure-history diversity represented was limited. When a handful of donors were compared, the shared fraction of clonotypes was 5% to 6.5% for naive CD4, approximately 3.3% for naive CD8, 2.3% for memory CD4, and about 0.36% for memory CD8. Naive subsets generally had larger estimated clonotype richness than memory subsets.

Remarks on this clone: Its antigen is unknown. The input lacks base qualities; no much larger clone sits a single base away.

CD8 naive samples were obtained by positive selection for CCR7 among CD45RO-negative cells, yielding a CD45RA+CCR7+ population from which TemRA cells were excluded. Healthy HIV-negative adults with no recently reported acute infections or vaccinations were included as donors. Only Caucasian adults living in Nashville, Tennessee, USA were represented among the donors. Blood was obtained by leukapheresis, after which PBMCs were separated by Ficoll-Histopaque density gradient centrifugation and cryopreserved in liquid nitrogen vapor phase. Analytical flow cytometry was used to check the purity and quantity of each magnetically sorted T cell population. From each sorted fraction, genomic DNA was isolated and quantified by UV absorbance on a Nanodrop 2000c. CDR1 and CDR2 (MNHEY, SVGAGI) derive from the germline V gene. Germline trimming: 4 bases from V, 6 bases from J; junction bases outside gene matches: 15. Including cysteine and phenylalanine, the CDR3 has 16 amino acids. The read is trimmed to its CDR3 DNA, 48 bases read in frame from base 1.

Using the deep immunoSEQ assay, multiplex PCR amplified TCR CDR3 regions from genomic DNA. Extracted genomic DNA from each cell subset was spread evenly across all wells of several immunoSEQ 96-well plates, with each plate serving as a replicate. For sorted subsets, around 0.2 ug genomic DNA, equal to 30,000 or so T cell genomes, was loaded into each replicate PCR. The purified libraries were quantified using a Qubit 3.0 fluorometer, sized with a Bioanalyzer 2100, and then quantified again using the KAPA Library Quantification kit. Every immunoSEQ 96-well plate was sequenced on a separate single-read 150-cycle Illumina NextSeq 550 flow cell. Concerning the study's data processing: The immunoSEQ output contained only junctional sequences without quality scores, so filtering could not match that applied to full-length reads. To assign V/J genes and CDR3, sequences were annotated against IMGT germline references using PyIR, a Python wrapper for IgBLAST v1.9. Reads were filtered out if the reads had weak V/J assignments (E-value above 1e-6), no CDR3, stop codons, out-of-frame junctions, or ambiguous translated residues. V3J clonotypes were defined as sequences sharing the same inferred V gene, J gene, and CDR3 amino acid sequence. Percentage overlap between repertoires was computed as shared unique clonotypes divided by the size of the smaller repertoire. RTK rarefaction, the Chao1 estimator, and Recon v2.1 estimates of unobserved clonotypes were used to assess repertoire richness. For all TCRbeta clonotypes obtained by the gDNA method from several donors, generation probabilities were computed with OLGA. Entries here come from immuneACCESS through TCRdb and include only in-frame sequences with V and J called. Some clones fail to appear in such tables; in the studies checked, an unresolved V gene covers under half of the shortfall, and the cause of the remainder is unknown. The V and J calls and the clone size are those of that table, but D and trimming were determined from the DNA. This sample is represented by roughly 2 million clones; about 94% of them were singletons. Roughly 1.1% of the sample is in the top ten clones.

The sequence derives from a man between 18 and 29 years old in good health. Sequencing used naive CD8+ T cells sorted from blood. The cell subset or site label, read with the paper, signifies: CD45RA+CCR7+. In this chain, TRBV6-5 is recombined with TRBJ2-7, and 7 junctional nucleotides match TRBD1. The CDR3 is CASSSSTGEISIEQYF. The nucleotide sequence reads TGTGCCAGCAGTTCCTCAACAGGGGAAATCTCTATCGAGCAGTACTTC.